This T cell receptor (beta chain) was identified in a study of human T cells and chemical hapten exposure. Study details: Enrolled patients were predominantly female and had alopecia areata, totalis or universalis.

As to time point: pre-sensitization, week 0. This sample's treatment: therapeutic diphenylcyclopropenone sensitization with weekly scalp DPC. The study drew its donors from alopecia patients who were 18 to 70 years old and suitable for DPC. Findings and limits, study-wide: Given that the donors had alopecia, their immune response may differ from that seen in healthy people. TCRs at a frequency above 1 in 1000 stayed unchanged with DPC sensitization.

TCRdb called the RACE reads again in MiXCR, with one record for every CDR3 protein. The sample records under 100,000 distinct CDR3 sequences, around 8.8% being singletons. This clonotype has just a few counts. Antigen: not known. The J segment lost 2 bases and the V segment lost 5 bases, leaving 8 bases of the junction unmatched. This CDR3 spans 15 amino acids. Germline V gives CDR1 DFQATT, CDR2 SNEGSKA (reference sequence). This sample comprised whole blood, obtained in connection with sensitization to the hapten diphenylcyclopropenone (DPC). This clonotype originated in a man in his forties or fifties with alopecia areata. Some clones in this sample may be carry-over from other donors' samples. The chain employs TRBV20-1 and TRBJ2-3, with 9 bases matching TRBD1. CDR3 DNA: TGCAGTGCTTCGATCCGGGACAGGGCCACAGATACGCAGTATTTT. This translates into CSASIRDRATDTQYF.